Listed below are T cell receptor beta chains from one sample, sequenced in a study of patients and donors after allogeneic stem cell transplantation. TCRdb re-called the RT-PCR reads with MiXCR, one entry per CDR3 protein. The table shows around 240,000 distinct CDR3 sequences, with roughly 13% occurring only once. Sample: blood, either unsorted or a sorted T cell fraction (not recorded which). The receptors were sampled from a human donor who was either an allogeneic HSCT recipient or a stem cell or donor lymphocyte infusion donor (not recorded which). It is not recorded whose cells these are; they may come from a transplant donor. Each CDR3 is given with its conserved first and last residue. A D gene is named only where the DNA matches it firmly. Size is omitted from some rows. Given values are once, few, many or a class for expanded clones.

v_call,d_call,clone_size,j_call,cdr3_nt,cdr3_aa
TRBV4-1,.,.,TRBJ2-2,TGCGCCAGCAGCCAAGCTAGAGTCCTCTTCACCGGGGAGCTGTTTTTT,CASSQARVLFTGELFF
TRBV24-1,.,few,TRBJ1-2,TGTGCCACCAGTGATTCTGAACGATGGTTTGGCGGCTACACCTTC,CATSDSERWFGGYTF
TRBV3-1,.,many,TRBJ1-1,TGTGCCAGCAGCCAAATGACAGACACTGAAGCTTTCTTT,CASSQMTDTEAFF
TRBV7-3,.,many,TRBJ2-1,TGTGCCAGCAGCCGTTCCGGAAGCGGAACCTACAATGAGCAGTTCTTC,CASSRSGSGTYNEQFF
TRBV4-3,TRBD2,few,TRBJ2-7,TGCGCCAGCAGCCAAGCGCGGGGGGACTACGAGCAGTACTTC,CASSQARGDYEQYF
TRBV1,.,few,TRBJ2-1,TGCACCAGCAGCCAAGATCTTGGGCTAGCTAAGTCCAATGAGCAGTTCTTC,CTSSQDLGLAKSNEQFF
TRBV7-6,.,few,TRBJ1-5,TGTGCCAGCAGCCTCGGGACCGCGAGCAATCAGCCCCAGCATTTT,CASSLGTASNQPQHF
TRBV2,.,.,TRBJ1-5,TGTGCCAGCAGTGATCGGCAGGGCACTCAGCCCCAGCATTTT,CASSDRQGTQPQHF
TRBV15,TRBD2,.,TRBJ2-1,TGTGCCACCAGCAGAGATGAAGCGGGGGGTTCCTACAATGAGCAGTTCTTC,CATSRDEAGGSYNEQFF
TRBV20-1,.,.,TRBJ1-4,TGCAGTGTCGGAGAGGAAAACCTGTTTTTT,CSVGEENLFF
TRBV5-1,.,few,TRBJ1-1,TGCGCCAGCAGCTTGGACAGGGTTAAGACTGAAGCTTTCTTT,CASSLDRVKTEAFF
TRBV6-2/TRBV6-3,.,.,TRBJ2-1,TGTGCCAGCAGTTACCTCCTGACGGGAGAGGGGGGTGAGCAGTTCTTC,CASSYLLTGEGGEQFF
TRBV5-1,.,.,TRBJ2-5,TGCGCCAGCAGCTTGGGAACCGGGACCCATGAGACCCAGTACTTC,CASSLGTGTHETQYF
TRBV6-1,.,.,TRBJ1-1,TGTGCCAGCAGAGTATTCCCAGGGCGGCAGAACACTGAAGCTTTCTTT,CASRVFPGRQNTEAFF
TRBV9,.,.,TRBJ2-6,TGTGCCAGCAGCCCCAGGGGGGGTTCTGGGGCCAACGTCCTGACTTTC,CASSPRGGSGANVLTF
TRBV2,.,.,TRBJ1-1,TGTGCCAGCAATTCTTATGCTGAAGCTTTCTTT,CASNSYAEAFF
TRBV5-6,TRBD2,few,TRBJ2-1,TGTGCCAGCACCCCGGGGGTAGCGGGGGGCCCGGCATACAATGAGCAGTTCTTC,CASTPGVAGGPAYNEQFF
TRBV20-1,TRBD2,many,TRBJ2-1,TGCAGTGCTAGAGGAAATAGCGGGGAATTTAAAACCTACAATGAGCAGTTCTTC,CSARGNSGEFKTYNEQFF
TRBV19,.,.,TRBJ2-2,TGTGCCAGTAGCCAGGGGAGGAACACCGGGGAGCTGTTTTTT,CASSQGRNTGELFF
TRBV24-1,TRBD1,few,TRBJ2-2,TGTGCCACCAGTGAGCGCAGGGGGCGGGCCGGGGAGCTGTTTTTT,CATSERRGRAGELFF
TRBV2,.,few,TRBJ2-7,TGTGCCAGCAGTGGACTCTACGAGCAGTACTTC,CASSGLYEQYF
TRBV2,.,few,TRBJ1-2,TGTGCCATCAGACAGGAGAATGGCTACACCTTC,CAIRQENGYTF
TRBV5-1,.,few,TRBJ2-2,TGCGCCAGCAGCTTGGCCAGGGCAGGCGGCACCGGGGAGCTGTTTTTT,CASSLARAGGTGELFF
TRBV20-1,TRBD1,.,TRBJ2-7,TGCAGTGCTAGAGATCCCGGACAGGGGTGGTACGAGCAGTACTTC,CSARDPGQGWYEQYF
TRBV5-8,.,few,TRBJ2-5,TGTGCCAGCAGCCGCGGAGGCAGGGCCGAAGAGACCCAGTACTTC,CASSRGGRAEETQYF
TRBV16,.,many,TRBJ1-1,TGTGCCAGCAGCCAATGGACGTCCGGGACTGAAGCTTTCTTT,CASSQWTSGTEAFF
TRBV20-1,.,many,TRBJ2-7,TGCAGTGCTAGAGATGTAAGGAGGACAGAACCGTACGAGCAGTACTTC,CSARDVRRTEPYEQYF
TRBV12-3/TRBV12-4,.,few,TRBJ1-1,TGTGCCAGCCCGGAGGGGAGGGACACTGAAGCTTTCTTT,CASPEGRDTEAFF
TRBV4-2,.,.,TRBJ2-5,TGTGCCAGCAGCCAAGGAGGTGGGGGCATCCAAGAGACCCAGTACTTC,CASSQGGGGIQETQYF
TRBV19,.,.,TRBJ2-5,TGTGCCAGTAGTGCGGACCTAGGAGAGACCCAGTACTTC,CASSADLGETQYF
TRBV5-1,.,few,TRBJ2-6,TGCGCCAGCAGCCGCGGCACAGGGACTGGGGCCAACGTCCTGACTTTC,CASSRGTGTGANVLTF
TRBV12-3/TRBV12-4,TRBD2,many,TRBJ2-1,TGTGCCAGCAGTCTGTACTGGGGGGGGACCAATGAGCAGTTCTTC,CASSLYWGGTNEQFF
TRBV6-5,.,many,TRBJ2-7,TGTGCCAGCAGTTACTCTGACACTACTTCGACCTACGAGCAGTACTTC,CASSYSDTTSTYEQYF
TRBV7-7,.,many,TRBJ2-5,TGTGCTAGCAGCAGCCAGAGGGGGGAGACCCAGTACTTC,CASSSQRGETQYF
TRBV4-1,.,many,TRBJ1-2,TGCGCCAGCAGCCAAGATACAAGGGATCCCTTTGGGCCTAACTATGGCTACACCTTC,CASSQDTRDPFGPNYGYTF
TRBV6-1,TRBD2,few,TRBJ2-5,TGTGCCAGCAGTGAAGCGGGACTAGCGGGGGGGACCCAGTACTTC,CASSEAGLAGGTQYF
TRBV2,.,few,TRBJ2-1,TGTGCCAGCAGTGAAGGTTGGGGCAGGGAGCAGTTCTTC,CASSEGWGREQFF
TRBV3-1,.,.,TRBJ1-6,TGTGCCAGCAGCCAAGTTCCCAATTCACCCCTCCACTTT,CASSQVPNSPLHF
TRBV2,.,few,TRBJ2-3,TGTGCCAGCAGTCACGGTGGGGCTAGCGTTCTTCCAGATACGCAGTATTTT,CASSHGGASVLPDTQYF
TRBV11-2,TRBD2,many,TRBJ2-3,TGTGCCAGCAGCTTAAAGGGACTAGCGGGAGTGGGCACAGATACGCAGTATTTT,CASSLKGLAGVGTDTQYF
TRBV15,.,few,TRBJ1-3,TGTGCCACCAGCAGAGATCGAAACACCATATATTTT,CATSRDRNTIYF
TRBV7-2,TRBD1,.,TRBJ2-1,TGTGCCAGCAGCAACAGACAGGGGCTAAATGTCCGGGAGCAGTTCTTC,CASSNRQGLNVREQFF
TRBV4-1,.,.,TRBJ2-3,TGCGCCAGCAGCCAAGATGGGGATAGCACAGATACGCAGTATTTT,CASSQDGDSTDTQYF
TRBV12-5,TRBD2,few,TRBJ2-7,TGTGCTAGTGGTTTTAGCGGGAGGCTCCACGAGCAGTACTTC,CASGFSGRLHEQYF
TRBV12-3/TRBV12-4,TRBD1,.,TRBJ2-7,TGTGCCAGCACCAAGGACAGGTTCAGTTCCGAGCAGTACTTC,CASTKDRFSSEQYF
TRBV6-6,TRBD1,few,TRBJ2-7,TGTGCCAGCAGTTCGGGGACAGGGCGCGAGCAGTACTTC,CASSSGTGREQYF
TRBV12-3/TRBV12-4,.,many,TRBJ1-1,TGTGCCAGCAGTTTAGCTAGGGGAAGCACTGAAGCTTTCTTT,CASSLARGSTEAFF
TRBV5-1,TRBD1,many,TRBJ1-1,TGCGCCAGCAGTGGAACGACAGGGGCGAACACTGAAGCTTTCTTT,CASSGTTGANTEAFF
TRBV5-1,.,.,TRBJ2-7,TGCGCCAGCAGTCTCCTCGCGGACTCCTACGAGCAGTACTTC,CASSLLADSYEQYF
TRBV30,TRBD1,few,TRBJ2-7,TGTGCCTGGAGTGTAATCGGGACAGGACTTAGGCAGTACTTC,CAWSVIGTGLRQYF
TRBV20-1,TRBD1,.,TRBJ2-7,TGCAGTGGGACAGGGGGATTAGGCTCCTACGAGCAGTACTTC,CSGTGGLGSYEQYF
TRBV7-2,.,few,TRBJ2-1,TGTGCCAGCAGCTTAATGACGGGGGCCTATGAGCAGTTCTTC,CASSLMTGAYEQFF